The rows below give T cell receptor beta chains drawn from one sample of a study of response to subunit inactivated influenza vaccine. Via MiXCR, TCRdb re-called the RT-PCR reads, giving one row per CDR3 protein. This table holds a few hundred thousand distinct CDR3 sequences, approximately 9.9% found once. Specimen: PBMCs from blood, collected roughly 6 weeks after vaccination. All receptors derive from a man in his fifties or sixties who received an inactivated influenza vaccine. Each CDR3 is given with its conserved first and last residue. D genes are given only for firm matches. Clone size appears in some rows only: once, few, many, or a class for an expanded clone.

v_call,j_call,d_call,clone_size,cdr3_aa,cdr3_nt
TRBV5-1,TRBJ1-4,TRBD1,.,CASGTGRATNEKLFF,TGCGCCAGCGGGACAGGACGTGCAACTAATGAAAAACTGTTTTTT
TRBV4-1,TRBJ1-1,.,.,CASSPIRGGKTEAFF,TGCGCCAGCAGCCCGATAAGGGGGGGGAAAACTGAAGCTTTCTTT
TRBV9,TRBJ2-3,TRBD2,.,CASSATSRSTDTQYF,TGTGCCAGCAGCGCGACTAGCAGGAGCACAGATACGCAGTATTTT
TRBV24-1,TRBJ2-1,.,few,CATSGKSSYNEQFF,TGTGCCACCAGTGGGAAGTCATCCTACAATGAGCAGTTCTTC
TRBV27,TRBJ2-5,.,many,CASSFRGKETQYF,TGTGCCAGCAGTTTTCGGGGGAAAGAGACCCAGTACTTC
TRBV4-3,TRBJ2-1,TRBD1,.,CASSQVLGQEGNEQFF,TGCGCCAGCAGCCAGGTCCTGGGACAGGAGGGCAATGAGCAGTTCTTC
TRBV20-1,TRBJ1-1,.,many,CSARDSGLYTEAFF,TGCAGTGCTAGAGATTCGGGACTTTACACTGAAGCTTTCTTT
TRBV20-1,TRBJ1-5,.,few,CSAGDIHSNQPQHF,TGCAGTGCTGGGGACATTCATAGCAATCAGCCCCAGCATTTT
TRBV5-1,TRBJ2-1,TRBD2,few,CASSYLQGTSGREQFF,TGCGCCAGCAGCTACCTACAGGGTACTAGCGGGAGGGAGCAGTTCTTC
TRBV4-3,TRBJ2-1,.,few,CASSQGWTPIYEQFF,TGCGCCAGCAGCCAAGGTTGGACTCCGATATATGAGCAGTTCTTC
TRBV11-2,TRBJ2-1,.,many,CASSPGIGGYNEQFF,TGTGCCAGCAGCCCCGGGATCGGCGGATACAATGAGCAGTTCTTC
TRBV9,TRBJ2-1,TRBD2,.,CASSPQPGLVYNEQFF,TGTGCCAGCAGCCCACAACCGGGACTAGTCTACAATGAGCAGTTCTTC
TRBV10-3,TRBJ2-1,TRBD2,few,CAISPSAGGYEQFF,TGTGCCATCAGTCCCTCGGCGGGGGGATATGAGCAGTTCTTC
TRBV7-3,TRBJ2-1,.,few,CASSLEGVSYNEQFF,TGTGCCAGCAGCTTAGAGGGAGTATCCTACAATGAGCAGTTCTTC
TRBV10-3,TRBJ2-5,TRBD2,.,CAISARLAGETQYF,TGTGCCATCAGTGCCCGACTAGCGGGGGAGACCCAGTACTTC
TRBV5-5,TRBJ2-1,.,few,CASSFRTETYNEQFF,TGTGCCAGCAGCTTTCGGACAGAGACCTACAATGAGCAGTTCTTC
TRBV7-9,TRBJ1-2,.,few,CASSSRGGGHYGYTF,TGTGCCAGCAGCTCAAGGGGAGGCGGACACTATGGCTACACCTTC
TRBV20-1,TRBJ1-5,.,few,CSASMLGQPQHF,TGCAGTGCTAGTATGTTGGGCCAGCCCCAGCATTTT
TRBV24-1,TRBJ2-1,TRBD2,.,CATSDPVAGGRHNEQFF,TGTGCCACCAGTGATCCCGTAGCGGGAGGCAGACACAATGAGCAGTTCTTC
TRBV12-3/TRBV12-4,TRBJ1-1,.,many,CASRQEGEAFF,TGTGCCAGCAGACAAGAGGGTGAAGCCTTCTTT
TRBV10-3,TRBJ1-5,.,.,CAISESTGSQPQHF,TGTGCCATCAGTGAGTCGACAGGTAGTCAGCCCCAGCATTTT
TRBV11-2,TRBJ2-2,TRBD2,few,CASTYATSGYTGELFF,TGTGCCAGCACGTACGCTACTAGCGGCTACACCGGGGAGCTGTTTTTT
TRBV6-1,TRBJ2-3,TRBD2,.,CASRLAGLTDTQYF,TGTGCCAGTCGACTAGCGGGGTTGACAGATACGCAGTATTTT
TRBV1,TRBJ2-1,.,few,CTSSPSGSLKFF,TGCACCAGCAGCCCTAGCGGGAGCCTTAAGTTCTTC
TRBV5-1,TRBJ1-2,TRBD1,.,CASSTGQGARGYTF,TGCGCCAGCAGCACAGGACAGGGGGCACGGGGCTACACCTTC
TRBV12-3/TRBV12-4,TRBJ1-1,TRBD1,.,CASRRQGWSTEAFF,TGTGCCAGCAGGAGACAGGGTTGGAGCACTGAAGCTTTCTTT
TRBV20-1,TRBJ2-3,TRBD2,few,CSLLAGHTDTQYF,TGCAGCCTATTAGCGGGCCACACAGATACGCAGTATTTT
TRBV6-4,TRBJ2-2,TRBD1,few,CASSDSSRDRDTGELFF,TGTGCCAGCAGTGACTCGAGTCGGGACAGGGACACCGGGGAGCTGTTTTTT
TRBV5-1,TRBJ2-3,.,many,CASTLISTDTQYF,TGCGCCAGCACCTTAATTAGCACAGATACGCAGTATTTT
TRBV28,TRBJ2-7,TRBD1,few,CASSYRQGGYEQYF,TGTGCCAGCAGTTATCGACAGGGGGGCTACGAGCAGTACTTC
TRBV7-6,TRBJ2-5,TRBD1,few,CASSPLGTGQETQYF,TGTGCCAGCAGCCCACTGGGGACAGGTCAAGAGACCCAGTACTTC
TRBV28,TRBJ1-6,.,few,CASSFDSPLHF,TGTGCCAGCAGTTTTGATTCACCCCTCCACTTT
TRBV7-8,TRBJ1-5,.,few,CASSLVPGDQPQHF,TGTGCCAGCAGCTTAGTTCCAGGAGATCAGCCCCAGCATTTT
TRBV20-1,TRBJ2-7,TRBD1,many,CSAPSGTGHYEQYF,TGCAGTGCTCCTTCCGGGACAGGTCACTACGAGCAGTACTTC
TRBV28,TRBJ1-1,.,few,CASKWTLNTEAFF,TGTGCCAGCAAGTGGACACTGAACACTGAAGCTTTCTTT
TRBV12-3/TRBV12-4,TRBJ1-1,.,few,CASSTSFDRNTEAFF,TGTGCCAGCAGTACGTCCTTTGACAGGAACACTGAAGCTTTCTTT
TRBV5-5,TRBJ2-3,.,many,CASSFLREDTQYF,TGTGCCAGCAGCTTTCTTCGGGAGGATACGCAGTATTTT
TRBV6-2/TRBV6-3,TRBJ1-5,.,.,CASHGRDPLTQPQHF,TGTGCCAGCCATGGAAGGGACCCTCTAACCCAGCCCCAGCATTTT
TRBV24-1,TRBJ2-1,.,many,CATSGMRGSSYNEQFF,TGTGCCACCAGTGGTATGAGGGGTAGCTCCTACAATGAGCAGTTCTTC
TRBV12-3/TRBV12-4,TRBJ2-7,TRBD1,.,CASSPLAGGTYEQYF,TGTGCCAGCAGTCCCCTTGCAGGGGGTACCTACGAGCAGTACTTC
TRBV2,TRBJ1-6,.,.,CASSEFDSNSPLHF,TGTGCCAGCAGTGAGTTCGACAGCAATTCACCCCTCCACTTT
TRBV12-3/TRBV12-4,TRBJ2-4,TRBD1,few,CASRQYRGVGKNIQYF,TGTGCCAGCAGACAATACAGGGGTGTGGGCAAAAACATTCAGTACTTC
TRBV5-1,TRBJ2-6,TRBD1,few,CASSLTGGTNVLTF,TGCGCCAGCAGCCTGACAGGGGGGACCAACGTCCTGACTTTC
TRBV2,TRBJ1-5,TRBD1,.,CASSPNRGDRPQHF,TGTGCCAGCAGTCCAAACAGGGGCGATCGGCCCCAGCATTTT
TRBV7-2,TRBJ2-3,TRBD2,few,CASSSLAGGLRGTQYF,TGTGCCAGCAGCTCGCTAGCGGGGGGGCTACGCGGTACGCAGTATTTT
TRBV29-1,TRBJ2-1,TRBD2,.,CSAEGLAGPWDEQFF,TGCAGCGCCGAGGGACTAGCGGGACCCTGGGATGAGCAGTTCTTC
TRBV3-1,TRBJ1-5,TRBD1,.,CASSHRGALRPQHF,TGTGCCAGCAGTCACAGGGGGGCCCTGAGGCCCCAGCATTTT
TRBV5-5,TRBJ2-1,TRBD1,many,CASSVSRDRRYNEQFF,TGTGCCAGCAGCGTTAGCCGGGACAGGCGATACAATGAGCAGTTCTTC
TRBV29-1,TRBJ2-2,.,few,CSVDSSGNTGELFF,TGCAGCGTTGATAGTAGCGGGAACACCGGGGAGCTGTTTTTT
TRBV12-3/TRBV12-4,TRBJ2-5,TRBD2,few,CASSLDSGDGETQYF,TGTGCCAGCAGTTTAGATAGCGGGGACGGAGAGACCCAGTACTTC